This record covers a single T cell receptor (beta chain). No antigen is known for it. The CDR3 has 14 amino acids. From germline, CDR1 is MNHEY and CDR2 SVGAGI. Losses at the gene ends were 3 bases for V and 8 bases for J; bases not matched to a gene: 7. This record belongs to a study of molecular identifiers for immune sequencing clone quantification. Whole-study results and caveats: Over 97% of effector molecules, but under 1% in naive cells, were held by clones with more than 20 RNA copies.

Naive CD8 libraries came from around 20,000 to 990,000 sorted cells with 10%, 30% or 50% RNA. The authors gated naive CD8 T cells as CD8+CD4-CCR7+CD45RA+ for sorting. Previously described methods with listed TCR primers produced the bulk TCR libraries. MiXCR, run by TCRdb on the PCR reads, gives a single entry per CDR3 protein. The sample has over 600,000 distinct CDR3 sequences, 15% to 20% seen once. Sequenced sample: naive CD8+ T cells from blood, with Jurkat cell RNA spiked in. Subset described: FACS-sorted CD8+CD4-CCR7+CD45RA+ naive T cells. This TCR came from a human donor in good health. Some libraries in this study had Jurkat cell RNA spiked in. The rearrangement links TRBV6-5 to TRBJ2-4; 7 bases are a match to TRBD1. The CDR3 sequence: CASSYDRVADIQYF. The DNA for the CDR3 is TGTGCCAGCAGTTATGACAGGGTCGCGGACATTCAGTACTTC.